A selection of T cell receptor beta chains follows, all from one sample in a study of beta chain features in type 1 diabetes. The protocol was immunoSEQ multiplex PCR, while the TCRdb copy is restricted to in-frame clones and leaves out a portion. The table records about 200,000 clones, 11% of them present only once. Sample: central memory CD4+ T cells from blood. These receptors were taken from a man between 18 and 35 years old in good health. Each CDR3 is given with its conserved first and last residue.

>TRBV19|TRBJ2-2
CASRPGQGFFTGELFF
>TRBV10-3|TRBJ1-1
CAISSTGDTEAFF
>TRBV30|TRBJ1-5
CAWSVHRGPYSNQPQHF
>TRBV2|TRBJ2-7
CASDGGGRGEQYF
>TRBV10-3|TRBJ1-1
CAHGQTTEAFF
>TRBV9|TRBJ2-1
CASSATIYNEQFF
>TRBV25-1|TRBJ2-2
CASSDLGLTGELFF
>TRBV7-2|TRBJ2-3
CASSLALAGLPTQYF
>TRBV12-2|TRBJ2-7
CASRPNTSGAPYEQYF
>TRBV5-1|TRBJ1-2
CASSLAAVGNYGYTF
>TRBV7-2|TRBJ2-7
CASSPSGDPYEQYF
>TRBV5-6|TRBJ2-3
CASSLALAGPTDTQYF
>TRBV27|TRBJ2-7
CASSLTSGRIYEQYF
>TRBV5-1|TRBJ2-3
CASSPPWRGDTDTQYF
>TRBV5-1|TRBJ2-6
CASREVLSGANVLTF
>TRBV16|TRBJ1-2
CASSHSTLSFNYGYTF
>TRBV29-1|TRBJ2-3
CSVAKPGEATDTQYF
>TRBV19|TRBJ1-2
CASSRDSASYGYTF
>TRBV5-1|TRBJ2-1
CASSYRGYEQFF
>TRBV7-9|TRBJ2-7
CASSPQGGGTYEQYF